Below are 20 T cell receptor beta chains sequenced from a single sample in a study of blood T cell repertoires in COVID-19. Clones were sequenced by immunoSEQ multiplex PCR, and TCRdb holds only the in-frame ones, with some missing. The sample includes about 14,000 clones, about 83% seen only once; the top ten take 15% to 20%. Sequencing was done on a sample of peripheral blood. The receptors here all came from a human donor with active COVID-19. The donor label of this sample is uncertain.

J is TRBJ2-1 and V is TRBV5-1; 7 bases match TRBD2. V lost 7 bases, J lost 5 bases, and 21 bases stayed unmatched. The CDR3 has 18 residues. The germline V gene encodes CDR1 SGHRS and CDR2 YFSETQ. CDR3 DNA sequence: TGCGCCAGCCGAGCTTGGATCATGCTAGCGGATAGTAACAATGAGCAGTTCTTC. It codes for CASRAWIMLADSNNEQFF.

The genes are TRBV5-1 and TRBJ2-1, with 8 bases aligning to TRBD1. CDR1 is SGHRS, CDR2 YFSETQ, per germline. CDR3 length: 13 residues. V lost 4 bases to trimming and J lost 7 bases; unmatched junction nucleotides: 4. The CDR3 DNA reads TGCGCCAGCAGCCTCACAGGGGGTAATGAGCAGTTCTTC. Amino acids: CASSLTGGNEQFF. The complete variable domain, with remaining parts taken from reference TRBV5-1 and TRBJ2-1, reads KAGVTQTPRYLIKTRGQQVTLSCSPISGHRSVSWYQQTPGQGLQFLFEYFSETQRNKGNFPGRFSGRQFSNSRSEMNVSTLELGDSALYLCASSLTGGNEQFFGPGTRLTVL.

The chain links TRBV27 to TRBJ2-1, with D tentatively TRBD2 (5 bases). The CDR3 is 14 amino acids. Per germline, CDR1 MNHEY and CDR2 SMNVEV (reference sequence). V shed 6 bases and J shed 5 bases, with 14 bases lying between them. CDR3 region: CASRRSGDNNEQFF. The DNA for the CDR3 is TGTGCCAGCAGGAGGAGCGGAGACAACAATGAGCAGTTCTTC.

V usage is TRBV18 and J usage is TRBJ2-7; the match to TRBD1 covers 9 bases. CDR1 is KGHSH, CDR2 LQKENI, per germline. CDR3 length: 14 residues. After removal of 6 bases from V and 6 bases from J, the junction contained 9 bases not matched to a gene. In DNA form, the CDR3 reads TGTGCCAGCTCTCGGACAGGGGCCGGTAGCGAGCAGTACTTC. It specifies CASSRTGAGSEQYF.

Only one count was recorded for this clone. The rearrangement links TRBV18 to TRBJ2-7; perhaps TRBD2 as D (6 bases). Germline CDR1 KGHSH, CDR2 LQKENI. V was shortened by 3 bases and J by 4 bases, with 19 bases between the two germline ends. This CDR3 spans 16 amino acids. This chain's CDR3 is CASSPIPGDTLYEQYF. The CDR3 nucleotides read TGTGCCAGCTCACCCATCCCGGGAGACACCTTATACGAGCAGTACTTC.

V is TRBV11-2 and J is TRBJ2-7; TRBD2 matches 8 bases. CDR1 is SGHAT, CDR2 FQNNGV, per germline. V shed 4 bases, J shed 4 bases, and the junction held 6 bases outside the gene matches. The CDR3 runs to 14 residues. This CDR3 reads CASSWARGAYEQYF. The CDR3 DNA is TGTGCCAGCAGCTGGGCGCGGGGGGCATACGAGCAGTACTTC.

This sequence joins TRBV29-1 and TRBJ1-1; TRBD1 agrees at 8 bases. The CDR3 sequence is 13 residues long. Unmatched junction bases numbered 5, after V lost 3 bases and J lost 5 bases. In germline, CDR1 is SQVTM, CDR2 ANQGSEA. The CDR3 sequence is CSVDLGTGTEAFF. DNA for the CDR3: TGCAGCGTTGACCTCGGGACAGGAACTGAAGCTTTCTTT.

This clone was detected once. The CDR3 spells CASSPRQGGPDTQYF. In DNA, the CDR3 is TGCGCCAGCAGCCCACGACAGGGAGGTCCAGATACGCAGTATTTT. The chain is built from TRBV5-1 and TRBJ2-3, with D possibly being TRBD1 (7 bases). Between the trimmed V and J ends, which lost 4 bases and 4 bases, there was a span of 16 bases. Germline CDR1 is SGHRS and CDR2 is YFSETQ. The CDR3 is 15 amino acids.

The chain employs TRBV5-1 and TRBJ2-3; TRBD1 matches at 8 bases. Germline V gives CDR1 SGHRS, CDR2 YFSETQ. This CDR3 spans 15 amino acids. The J segment lost 6 bases and the V segment lost 2 bases, leaving 8 bases of the junction unmatched. The CDR3 loop is CASSLPTGEADTQYF. In DNA, the CDR3 is TGCGCCAGCAGCTTACCGACAGGGGAAGCGGATACGCAGTATTTT.

The rearrangement joins TRBV18 to TRBJ2-3; D possibly corresponds to TRBD2 (6 bases). This CDR3 is built from 15 residues. CDR1 and CDR2 from the germline V gene are KGHSH and LQKENI. Trimming removed 2 bases from V and 5 bases from J, with 14 bases in between. Written as DNA, the CDR3 is TGTGCCAGCTCACCAGATAGCGGATGGGAAGATACGCAGTATTTT. Translation gives CASSPDSGWEDTQYF.

By sample share, this clone is large (0.1 to 1%). The V call is TRBV11-3, the J call TRBJ2-5; a weak D match, TRBD1 (5 bases). V dropped 2 bases and J dropped 7 bases, with 8 bases sitting between them. This CDR3 contains 12 residues. From germline, CDR1 is SGHNT and CDR2 YENEEA. In DNA form, the CDR3 reads TGTGCCAGCAGCTTACAGGGTGGGACCCAGTACTTC. It encodes CASSLQGGTQYF.

The rearrangement joins TRBV7-9 to TRBJ2-1, with 10 nucleotides matching TRBD2. Unmatched junction bases numbered 8, after V lost 2 bases and J lost 7 bases. Germline loops: CDR1 SEHNR, CDR2 FQNEAQ (reference sequence). This CDR3 contains 16 residues. Written as DNA, the CDR3 is TGTGCCAGCAGCTTAAGTCTAGCGGGAGTTATAAATGAGCAGTTCTTC. Protein: CASSLSLAGVINEQFF.

The chain is built from TRBV6-5 and TRBJ1-1, with 7 nucleotides matching TRBD1. CDR1 and CDR2 (germline): MNHEY, SVGAGI. The V segment lost 5 bases and the J segment 1 base; nucleotides outside the gene matches: 1. The CDR3 contains 13 residues. The CDR3 DNA reads as TGTGCCAGCAGTAGGACAGGGAACACTGAAGCTTTCTTT. The encoded protein is CASSRTGNTEAFF.

In this sample, this clone turned up a few times. The chain has TRBV28 and TRBJ2-1; TRBD2 might be the D (6 bases). This CDR3 is built from 18 residues. Germline CDR1 and CDR2: MDHEN and SYDVKM. The V and J ends lost 3 bases and 6 bases respectively, with 24 bases between them. The CDR3 sequence is CASSFSKGLGTSLNEQFF. The CDR3 nucleotides are TGTGCCAGCAGTTTCTCTAAGGGTCTCGGGACTTCTCTCAATGAGCAGTTCTTC.

The V gene is TRBV19, the J gene TRBJ2-7; 9 nucleotides line up with TRBD1. From germline, CDR1 is LNHDA and CDR2 SQIVND (reference sequence). The CDR3 contains 14 residues. Germline trimming cut 6 bases from V and 1 base from J; bases unmatched to any gene: 4. For the CDR3, the DNA is TGTGCCAGTAGCGGGACAGGGACATCCTACGAGCAGTACTTC. It specifies CASSGTGTSYEQYF.

The chain couples TRBV5-1 to TRBJ2-2, with a weak D call TRBD1 (6 bases). The CDR3 totals 14 residues. Per the germline V gene, CDR1 is SGHRS and CDR2 is YFSETQ. V gave up 3 bases and J gave up 7 bases, with 13 bases separating them. The CDR3 spells CASSSAGVVGELFF. Here the CDR3 DNA reads TGCGCCAGCAGCTCGGCAGGGGTGGTCGGGGAGCTGTTTTTT. Full variable domain (missing parts from reference TRBV5-1 and TRBJ2-2): KAGVTQTPRYLIKTRGQQVTLSCSPISGHRSVSWYQQTPGQGLQFLFEYFSETQRNKGNFPGRFSGRQFSNSRSEMNVSTLELGDSALYLCASSSAGVVGELFFGEGSRLTVL.

V usage is TRBV13 and J usage is TRBJ2-7, with D perhaps TRBD2 (6 bases). Germline CDR1 and CDR2: PRHDT and FYEKMQ (reference sequence). The CDR3 is 14 residues long. V gave up 5 bases and J gave up 5 bases, with 16 bases separating them. Written as DNA, the CDR3 is TGTGCCAGCAGCCCGGGACTGGCAAGTGACGAGCAGTACTTC. This codes for CASSPGLASDEQYF.

The rearrangement links TRBV7-9 to TRBJ2-1, with a tentative D call TRBD2 (6 bases). Germline assignment: CDR1 SEHNR and CDR2 FQNEAQ (reference sequence). The CDR3 has 16 amino acids. V was pared by 5 bases and J by 5 bases, with 19 bases between. DNA of the CDR3: TGTGCCAGCAGCGGCGCGAGGGACTCCTGGAACAATGAGCAGTTCTTC. Translation: CASSGARDSWNNEQFF.

The chain recombines TRBV4-2 with TRBJ2-3, with 13 bases that match TRBD2. V trimming: 1 base; J trimming: 0 bases; junction bases outside the gene matches: 4. This CDR3 is built from 18 residues. The germline gives CDR1 LGHNA, CDR2 YNFKEQ. The DNA of the CDR3 is TGTGCCAGCAGCCAAGGCACTAGCGGGAGGGCGAGCACAGATACGCAGTATTTT. Protein: CASSQGTSGRASTDTQYF.

V gene TRBV5-1 combines with J gene TRBJ1-3; D not resolved. This CDR3 has 14 amino acids. Germline V CDR1 and CDR2: SGHRS, YFSETQ. Trimming pared 4 bases from V and 5 bases from J, leaving 13 bases between. As DNA, the CDR3 is TGCGCCAGCAGCCGGGAGTCTTCAAGAAACACCATATATTTT. Its translation is CASSRESSRNTIYF.